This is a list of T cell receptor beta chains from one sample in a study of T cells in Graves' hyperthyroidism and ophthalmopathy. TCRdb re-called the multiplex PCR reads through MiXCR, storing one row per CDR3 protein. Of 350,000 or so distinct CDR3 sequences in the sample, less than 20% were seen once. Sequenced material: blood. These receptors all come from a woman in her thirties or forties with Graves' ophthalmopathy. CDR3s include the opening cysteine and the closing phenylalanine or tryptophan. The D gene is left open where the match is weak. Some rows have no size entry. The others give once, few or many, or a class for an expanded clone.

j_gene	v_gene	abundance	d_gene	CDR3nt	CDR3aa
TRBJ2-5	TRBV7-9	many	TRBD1	TGTGCCAGCAGCTTAGCGGACAGGGTTGAGACCCAGTACTTC	CASSLADRVETQYF
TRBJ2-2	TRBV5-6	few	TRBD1	TGTGCCAGCAGCTTGGTACGGACAGGGGTCGACGGGGAGCTGTTTTTT	CASSLVRTGVDGELFF
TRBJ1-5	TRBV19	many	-	TGTGCCAGTAGTATAGTACCTCCGGATAATCAGCCCCAGCATTTT	CASSIVPPDNQPQHF
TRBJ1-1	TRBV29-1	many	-	TGCAGCGTTGAAGGGTCCAGGGTGGGAGGTGAAGCTTTCTTT	CSVEGSRVGGEAFF
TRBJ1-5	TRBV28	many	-	TGTGCCAGCAGCCCCTCGGGGGCTGGGGATCCGCCCCAGCATTTT	CASSPSGAGDPPQHF
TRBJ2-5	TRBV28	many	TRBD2	TGTGCCAGCAGTCGGGGGGGGGTTGGTGAGACCCAGTACTTC	CASSRGGVGETQYF
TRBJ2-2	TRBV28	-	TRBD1	TGTGCCAGCAGTTTCGGGGCACAGGGGCGCACCGGGGAGCTGTTTTTT	CASSFGAQGRTGELFF
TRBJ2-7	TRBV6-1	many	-	TGTGCCAGCAGCTCGCGGTTGGCGACCTACGAGCAGTACTTC	CASSSRLATYEQYF
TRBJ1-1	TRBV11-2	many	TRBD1	TGTGCCAGCAGCTTTGGCGGGGCGGGGACAGGGGGCATCGGCACTGAAGCTTTCTTT	CASSFGGAGTGGIGTEAFF
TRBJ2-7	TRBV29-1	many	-	TGCAGCGGAAGACAGGTCCCCTACGAGCAGTACTTC	CSGRQVPYEQYF
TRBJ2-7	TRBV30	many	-	TGTGCCTGGAGTCAACAGGGTGGGAGGTACGAGCAGTACTTC	CAWSQQGGRYEQYF
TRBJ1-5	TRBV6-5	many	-	TGTGCCAGCAGTTACGGGCGCAATCAGCCCCAGCATTTT	CASSYGRNQPQHF
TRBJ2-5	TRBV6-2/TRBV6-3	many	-	TGTGCCAGCAGAAAGCTCGGGTATCCCTCGGAGACCCAGTACTTC	CASRKLGYPSETQYF
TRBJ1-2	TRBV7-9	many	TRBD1	TGTGCCAGCAGCTCCGGACGACAGGGCCCCGGCTACACCTTC	CASSSGRQGPGYTF
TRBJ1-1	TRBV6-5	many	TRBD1	TGTGCCAGCAGGTACTCCAGGGGGGCGAGGACTGAAGCTTTCTTT	CASRYSRGARTEAFF
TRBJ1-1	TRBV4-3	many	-	TGCGCCAGCAGCCAAGAAGAGGGGGTCGGCACTGAAGCTTTCTTT	CASSQEEGVGTEAFF
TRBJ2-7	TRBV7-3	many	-	TGTGCCAGCAGCTTATCAAGCCGGGACTCCAGCTACGAGCAGTACTTC	CASSLSSRDSSYEQYF
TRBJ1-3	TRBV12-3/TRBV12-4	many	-	TGTGCCAGCAGGCTAGAAAAATCTGGAAACACCGTATATTTT	CASRLEKSGNTVYF
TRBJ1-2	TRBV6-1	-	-	TGTGCCAGCAGACACGAGCTATGGCGAGGCTACACCTTC	CASRHELWRGYTF
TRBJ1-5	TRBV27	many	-	TGTGCCAGCAGTCCATGGGTGGGTGGTCAGCCCCAGCATTTT	CASSPWVGGQPQHF
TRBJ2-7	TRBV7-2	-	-	TGTGCCAGCAGCCTCCCCTCTTCTGGGGCCCGAGGGAGGTTC	CASSLPSSGARGRF
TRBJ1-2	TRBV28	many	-	TGTGCCAGCATCACCGAGCCAGGAAACTATGGCTACACCTTC	CASITEPGNYGYTF
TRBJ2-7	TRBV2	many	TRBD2	TGTGCCAGCAGGGGGGAGGGTGGCCCGTTCTACGAGCAGTACTTC	CASRGEGGPFYEQYF
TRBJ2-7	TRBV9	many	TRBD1	TGTGCCAGCAGCGTTGGGACAGGGATCAACGAGCAGTACTTC	CASSVGTGINEQYF
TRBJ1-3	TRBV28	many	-	TGTGCCAGCAGTCTCCCCGGGCAGGGCCCTGGAAACACCATATATTTT	CASSLPGQGPGNTIYF
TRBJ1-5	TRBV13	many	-	TGTGCCAGCAGCCTAGGGGGACTGACCAATCAGCCCCAGCATTTT	CASSLGGLTNQPQHF
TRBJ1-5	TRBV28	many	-	TGTGCCAGCAGTTTAGGCGGGGGGCGGAAAAGCAATCAGCCCCAGCATTTT	CASSLGGGRKSNQPQHF
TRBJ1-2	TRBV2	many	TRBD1	TGTGCCAGGAAGACCCGACAGGGAGTTGCCTATGGCTACACCTTC	CARKTRQGVAYGYTF
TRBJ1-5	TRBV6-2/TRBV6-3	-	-	TGTGCCAGCAGTTACGAGGGAGCGAATCAGCCCCAGCATTTT	CASSYEGANQPQHF
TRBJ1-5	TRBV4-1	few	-	TGCGCCAGCAGCCCGGGAGAGGGTAAGAGCAATCAGCCCCAGCATTTT	CASSPGEGKSNQPQHF
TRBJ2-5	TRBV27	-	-	TGTGCCAGCACCCCCGGCCTAGCTTGGGAGACCCAGTACTTC	CASTPGLAWETQYF
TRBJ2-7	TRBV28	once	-	TGTGCCAGCCTAGGGGTACGAAACTCCTACGAGCAGTACTTC	CASLGVRNSYEQYF
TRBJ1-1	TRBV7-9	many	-	TGTGCCAGCAGCTTAGCAGGGTCTGGTACTGAAGCTTTCTTT	CASSLAGSGTEAFF
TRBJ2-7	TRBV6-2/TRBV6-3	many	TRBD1	TGTGCCAGCAGTTACCAACGACAGGGTTCCTACGAGCAGTACTTC	CASSYQRQGSYEQYF
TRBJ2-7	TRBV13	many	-	TGTGCCAGCAGTCCCCCCCAGCGGACCTACGAGCAGTACTTC	CASSPPQRTYEQYF
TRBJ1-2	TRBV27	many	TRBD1	TGTGCCAGCAGTCCCGGACAGGGGGTTCTCCCCTATGGCTACACCTTC	CASSPGQGVLPYGYTF
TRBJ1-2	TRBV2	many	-	TGTGCCAGCAGAGAACGACCGCCGAGGGCCTACACCTTC	CASRERPPRAYTF
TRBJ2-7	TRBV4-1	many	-	TGCGCCAGCAGCCAAGAATTATCTAGGTCCTACGAGCAGTACTTC	CASSQELSRSYEQYF
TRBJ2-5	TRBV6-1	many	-	TGTGCCAGCACAGACAGCCAAGAGACCCAGTACTTC	CASTDSQETQYF
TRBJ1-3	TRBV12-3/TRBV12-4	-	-	TGTGCCAGCAGTTTGGTCAACTCTGGAAACACCATATATTTT	CASSLVNSGNTIYF
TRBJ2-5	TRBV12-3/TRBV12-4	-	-	TGTGCCAGCAGTTGGGGCGGTGAAGAGACCCAGTACTTC	CASSWGGEETQYF
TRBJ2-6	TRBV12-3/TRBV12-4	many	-	TGTGCCAGCTACCCCTCCGGGGCCAACGTCCTGACTTTC	CASYPSGANVLTF
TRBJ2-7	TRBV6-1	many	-	TGTGCCATTCGGCCGGGACTCACTTCCCACGAGCAGTACTTC	CAIRPGLTSHEQYF
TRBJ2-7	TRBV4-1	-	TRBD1	TGCGCCAGCAGCCCGTCTGGGACAGGGTCCCTAGACGAGCAGTACTTC	CASSPSGTGSLDEQYF